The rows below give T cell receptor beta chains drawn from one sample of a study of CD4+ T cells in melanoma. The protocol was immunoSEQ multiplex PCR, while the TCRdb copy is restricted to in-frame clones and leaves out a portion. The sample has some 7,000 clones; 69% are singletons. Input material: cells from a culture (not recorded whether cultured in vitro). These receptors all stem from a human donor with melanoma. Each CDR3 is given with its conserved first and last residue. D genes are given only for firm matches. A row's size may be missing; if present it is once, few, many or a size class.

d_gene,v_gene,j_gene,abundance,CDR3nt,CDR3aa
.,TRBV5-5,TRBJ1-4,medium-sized,TGTGCCAGCAGCTTGGAAAGGGATGTGGAACTGTTTTTT,CASSLERDVELFF
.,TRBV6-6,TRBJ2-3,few,TGTGCCAGCAGTTACTCGGGCCCGGCAGGAGATACGCAGTATTTT,CASSYSGPAGDTQYF
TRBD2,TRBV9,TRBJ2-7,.,TGTGCCAGCAGCGCCTCTAGCGGGGAACCTTACTACGAGCAGTACTTC,CASSASSGEPYYEQYF
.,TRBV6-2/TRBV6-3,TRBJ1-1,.,TGTGCCAGCAGTTTGGGAACTGAAGCTTTCTTT,CASSLGTEAFF
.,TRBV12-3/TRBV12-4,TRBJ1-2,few,TGTGCCAGCAGGGGGGATGGCTACACCTTC,CASRGDGYTF
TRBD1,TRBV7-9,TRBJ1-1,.,TGTGCCAGCAGCCCCCAGGGGGGCATAATGAACACTGAAGCTTTCTTT,CASSPQGGIMNTEAFF
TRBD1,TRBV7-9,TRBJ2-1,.,TGTGCGGGACAGTCCTACAATGAGCAGTTCTTC,CAGQSYNEQFF
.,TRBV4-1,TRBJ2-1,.,TGCGCCAGCAGCCAAGGAACCTGGGACGAGCAGTTCTTC,CASSQGTWDEQFF
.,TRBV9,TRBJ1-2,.,TGTGCCAGCAGCGTAGCTACGTTTTGGGGAGAGCTGGAGTATGGCTACACCTTC,CASSVATFWGELEYGYTF
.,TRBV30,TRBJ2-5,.,TGTGCCTGGAGTCCAGGGGATCGGGAGACCCAGTACTTC,CAWSPGDRETQYF
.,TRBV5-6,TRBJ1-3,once,TGTGCCAGCAGCAGATCTGGAAACACCATATATTTT,CASSRSGNTIYF
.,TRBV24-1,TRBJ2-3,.,TGTGCCACCAGTGGTAGGACACAGGAAGTCAAAGAATTCAGAGGTCTTGATACGCAGTATTTT,CATSGRTQEVKEFRGLDTQYF
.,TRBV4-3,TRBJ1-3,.,TGCGCCAGCAGCCAGTCCAGATCCTCTGGAAACACCATATATTTT,CASSQSRSSGNTIYF
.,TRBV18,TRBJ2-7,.,TGTGCCAGCTCACCACGGGACACAACCTACGAGCAGTACTTC,CASSPRDTTYEQYF
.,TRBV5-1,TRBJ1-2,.,TGCGCCAGCAGCTTGAGCACAGGGCCCAACTATGGCTACACCTTC,CASSLSTGPNYGYTF
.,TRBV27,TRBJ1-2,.,TGTGCCAGCCGCCCAACAATTGTGGGTAACTATGGCTACACCTTC,CASRPTIVGNYGYTF
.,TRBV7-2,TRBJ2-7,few,TGTGCCAGCAGCTTAGACCCCGGGACGCAGAACCACGAGCAGTACTTC,CASSLDPGTQNHEQYF
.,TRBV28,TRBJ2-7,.,TGTGCCAGCAGTTTATACCCAGACAACGAGCAGTACTTC,CASSLYPDNEQYF
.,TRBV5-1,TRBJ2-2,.,TGCGCCAGCAGCTTGCGGGGGCCGAACACCGGGGAGCTGTTTTTT,CASSLRGPNTGELFF
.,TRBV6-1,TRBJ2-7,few,TGTGCCAGCAGTGAAGATCCCGCCTACGAGCAGTACTTC,CASSEDPAYEQYF
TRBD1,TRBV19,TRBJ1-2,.,TGTGCCAGTAGTAGTAATTCCGGGACAGGGGTATATGGCTACACCTTC,CASSSNSGTGVYGYTF
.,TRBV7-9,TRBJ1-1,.,TGTGCCAGCAGCTTAGCCTACACTGAAGCTTTCTTT,CASSLAYTEAFF
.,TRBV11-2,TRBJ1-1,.,TGTGCCAGCAGCTGGTCGGGGGTGACGAACACTGAAGCTTTCTTT,CASSWSGVTNTEAFF
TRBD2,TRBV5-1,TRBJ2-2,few,TGCGCCAGCAGCGGACTAGCGGGGGGCATCATCGGGGAGCTGTTTTTT,CASSGLAGGIIGELFF
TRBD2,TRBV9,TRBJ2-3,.,TGTGCCAGCAGCCAGAGAGGGACTAGCGGGGGCCGCACAGATACGCAGTATTTT,CASSQRGTSGGRTDTQYF
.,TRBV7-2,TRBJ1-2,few,TGTGCCAGCACCGATTTGGACTTCTATGGCTACACCTTC,CASTDLDFYGYTF
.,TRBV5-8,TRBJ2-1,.,TGTGCCAGCAACAGGGACACCACTTACAATGAGCAGTTCTTC,CASNRDTTYNEQFF
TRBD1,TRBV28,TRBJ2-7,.,TGTGCCAGCAGTCCAACCGGACAGGGGCACGAGCAGTACTTC,CASSPTGQGHEQYF
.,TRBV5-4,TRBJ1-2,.,TGTGCCAGCAGCTTGAAGACCTCTAACTATGGCTACACCTTC,CASSLKTSNYGYTF
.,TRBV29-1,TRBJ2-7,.,TGCAGCGGGGGATCAGGGGCCTACGAGCAGTACTTC,CSGGSGAYEQYF
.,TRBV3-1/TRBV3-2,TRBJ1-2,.,TGTGCCAGCAGCCTTCTCGGTGGGGGATACTATGGCTACACCTTC,CASSLLGGGYYGYTF
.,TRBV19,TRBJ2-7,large,TGTGCCAGTAGTAACGGGCCCTACGAGCAGTACTTC,CASSNGPYEQYF
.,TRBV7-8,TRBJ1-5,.,TGTGCCAGCAGCTTTTCTAACAATCAGCCCCAGCATTTT,CASSFSNNQPQHF
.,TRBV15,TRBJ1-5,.,TGTGCCACCAGCAGAGGAGGACAGCCCCAGCATTTT,CATSRGGQPQHF
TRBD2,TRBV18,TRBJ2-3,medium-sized,TGTGCCAGCTCACCAGGGAGGGGCACAGATACGCAGTATTTT,CASSPGRGTDTQYF
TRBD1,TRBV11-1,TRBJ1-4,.,TGTGCCAGCAGCCCAAGGGACAGGAAGAACGAAAAACTGTTTTTT,CASSPRDRKNEKLFF
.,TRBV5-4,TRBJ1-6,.,TGTGCCAGCAGCTCGGACTCCCAGTCACCCCTCCACTTT,CASSSDSQSPLHF
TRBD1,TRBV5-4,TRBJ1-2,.,TGTGCCAGCAGCTTATCCCTCAGGGGGCGAAGACTATGGGGCTACACCTTC,CASSLSLRGRRLWGYTF
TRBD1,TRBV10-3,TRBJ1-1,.,TGTGCCGCGCAACCGGGACAGGGTATTACTGAAGCTTTCTTT,CAAQPGQGITEAFF
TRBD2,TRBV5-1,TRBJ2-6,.,TGCGCCAGCAGCTTGCGCTCTAGCGGGAACTCTGGGGCCAACGTCCTGACTTTC,CASSLRSSGNSGANVLTF
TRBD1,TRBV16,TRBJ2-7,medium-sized,TGTGCCAGCAGCGGAGGGACAGGGAACTACGAGCAGTACTTC,CASSGGTGNYEQYF
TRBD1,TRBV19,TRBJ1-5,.,TGTGCCAGTAGCCCGAGGGGGGGGGAGACAGGGCAGCCCCAGCATTTT,CASSPRGGETGQPQHF